These 6 T cell receptor beta chains were all obtained from the same sample, sequenced in a study of shared clonotypes between healthy human individuals. The table came from immunoSEQ multiplex PCR; TCRdb's copy has only in-frame clones and leaves some out. The sample records 900,000 to 1,200,000 clones, 75% to 85% being singletons. Input material: memory CD4+ T cells from PBMCs. The sample's subset: CD45RA-negative fraction. Receptors were obtained from a man aged 18 to 30 in good health. Some clones in this sample may be carry-over from other donors' samples.

The gene calls are TRBV9 and TRBJ2-2, with TRBD2 matching over 13 bases. The CDR3 has 16 amino acids. Trimming took 4 bases from V and 7 from J; bases not matched to a gene: 7. In germline, CDR1 is SGDLS, CDR2 YYNGEE. The CDR3 loop reads CASSRGLAGVIGELFF. Written as DNA, the CDR3 is TGTGCCAGCAGCCGAGGACTAGCGGGAGTGATCGGGGAGCTGTTTTTT. The full variable domain, its missing parts supplied by reference TRBV9 and TRBJ2-2, is DSGVTQTPKHLITATGQRVTLRCSPRSGDLSVYWYQQSLDQGLQFLIQYYNGEERAKGNILERFSAQQFPDLHSELNLSSLELGDSALYFCASSRGLAGVIGELFFGEGSRLTVL.

V is TRBV6-1 and J is TRBJ1-1; unclear D gene. CDR1 and CDR2 from the germline V gene are MNHNS and SASEGT. This CDR3 comprises 13 residues. V was cut by 4 bases and J by 2 bases, with 8 bases left in between. DNA for the CDR3: TGTGCCAGCAGTGTGGAGGGCAACACTGAAGCTTTCTTT. Translating it yields CASSVEGNTEAFF.

This clone came up a few times. The chain employs TRBV7-3 and TRBJ2-3; tentative D call: TRBD1 (5 bases). V lost 5 bases, J lost 8 bases, and 17 bases lay in between. The CDR3 loop spans 14 amino acids. In germline, CDR1 is SGHTA, CDR2 FQGTGA. The CDR3 region is CASSPVPFQGTQYF. DNA for the CDR3: TGTGCCAGCAGCCCAGTACCCTTTCAGGGTACGCAGTATTTT.

This clone has a single count. V usage is TRBV7-2 and J usage is TRBJ2-6; TRBD1 matches 9 bases. The CDR3 is 16 residues long. Trimming took 5 bases from V and 2 from J; bases not matched to a gene: 4. Per germline, CDR1 SGHTA and CDR2 FQGNSA. CDR3 residues: CASSPRTGAGANVLTF. The CDR3 DNA follows: TGTGCCAGCAGCCCCAGGACAGGGGCTGGGGCCAACGTCCTGACTTTC.

The gene calls are TRBV7-8 and TRBJ2-3; 9 bases match TRBD2. CDR1 SGHVS and CDR2 FQNEAQ come from the germline V gene. J was trimmed by 8 bases and V by 4 bases; bases with no gene match: 10. This CDR3 spans 15 amino acids. Here the CDR3 DNA reads TGTGCCAGCAGCTCGACTAGCGGCCCTGGGGGTACGCAGTATTTT. Protein sequence: CASSSTSGPGGTQYF.

The chain has TRBV2 and TRBJ1-5; D is ambiguous. Trimming pared 6 bases from V and 6 bases from J, leaving 12 bases between. CDR1 and CDR2 (germline): SNHLY, FYNNEI. The CDR3 totals 13 residues. The CDR3 loop reads CASSPEVGQPQHF. CDR3 coding DNA: TGTGCCAGCAGCCCGGAGGTTGGTCAGCCCCAGCATTTT. Based on the CDR3 plus reference TRBV2 and TRBJ1-5, the full variable domain is EPEVTQTPSHQVTQMGQEVILRCVPISNHLYFYWYRQILGQKVEFLVSFYNNEISEKSEIFDDQFSVERPDGSNFTLKIRSTKLEDSAMYFCASSPEVGQPQHFGDGTRLSIL.